This T cell receptor beta chain comes out of a study of T cell clones after liver transplantation. Study at large: Until 12-24 months post-transplant, subjects got standard immunosuppression and no induction. At least one year of complete immunosuppression withdrawal without enzymes over twice normal defined tolerance. Samples came pre-transplant, pre-randomization before withdrawal, and post-randomization after withdrawal ended.

TCRdb's copy holds only in-frame clones and misses some; the assay was immunoSEQ multiplex PCR. The table has roughly 80,000 clones, 80% to 85% seen once. Study-wide findings and caveats: In a couple of subjects, few donor cells limited the measurable donor-reactive repertoire.

To note about this clone: What it recognizes is unknown.

Source: CD4+ T cells from blood, taken approximately 3.5 years after liver transplant. The source is a human patient who received a liver transplant. Some T cells may be the graft donor's.

CDR3 in amino acids: CASSLGLGQMNTEAFF. In DNA, the CDR3 is TGCGCCAGCAGCTTGGGACTGGGGCAGATGAACACTGAAGCTTTCTTT. The rearrangement uses TRBV5-1 and TRBJ1-1, with D possibly being TRBD1 (5 bases). This CDR3 is 16 amino acids long. V lost 0 bases and J lost 0, with 12 bases in between. Germline CDR1 reads SGHRS; CDR2 reads YFSETQ.